This T cell receptor beta chain was identified during a study of type 1 regulatory T cells. In the study overall: T-allo10 is a Tr1-enriched, alloantigen-specific CD4 T cell product made in vitro.

In TCRdb, the reads were re-called with MiXCR into one record per CDR3 protein. Among 90,000 to 100,000 distinct CDR3 sequences listed, roughly 31% were seen once. This CDR3 comprises 16 residues. Germline assignment: CDR1 SGHNT and CDR2 YYREEE (reference sequence). With 4 bases clipped from V and 9 bases from J, the junction kept 9 bases outside the gene matches. Sequencing used CD4+ T cells, either the whole sample or a sorted fraction (not recorded which). This chain links TRBV5-4 with TRBJ2-1; the match to TRBD2 covers 14 bases. The sequence was collected from a human donor in good health. CDR3 protein: CASSPSGLAGESEQFF. The CDR3 coding sequence is TGTGCCAGCAGCCCCTCGGGACTAGCGGGAGAGAGTGAGCAGTTCTTC.